Shown below are 24 T cell receptor beta chains from a single sample sequenced in a study of T cells in Graves' hyperthyroidism and ophthalmopathy. The source material, RNA transcripts, was used to amplify TCR beta CDR3 regions. RT-PCR in the first round (using the HTBI primer set) targeted the TCR CDR3. TCRdb re-analysed the multiplex PCR reads in MiXCR, keeping a single row per CDR3 protein. The table lists tens of thousands of distinct CDR3 sequences, around 52% of them singletons. Sequenced material: blood. These receptors all stem from a woman in her thirties or forties with Graves' ophthalmopathy.

This clonotype was recorded at least ten times. This chain links TRBV27 with TRBJ2-6; tentatively, D is TRBD2 (5 bases). Germline V CDR1 and CDR2: MNHEY, SMNVEV (reference sequence). The CDR3 spans 16 residues. Trimming removed 10 bases at V and 2 bases at J, with 18 bases between. CDR3 in amino acids: CATSLRGLPGANVLTF. The CDR3 DNA follows: TGTGCCACCAGCTTACGAGGGTTGCCTGGGGCCAACGTCCTGACTTTC.

This clonotype has just one count. The limits of the CDR3 on the DNA are not certain, so only TCRdb's listed CDR3 is given. The CDR3 sequence: CASSFYICSASGQVVYEQYF. The chain links TRBV7-6 to TRBJ2-7; the table's D call, TRBD1, has no DNA check behind it. The CDR3 numbers 20 amino acids, ends counted. Germline V lookup: CDR1 SGHVS, CDR2 FNYEAQ.

This chain links TRBV7-3 with TRBJ2-7; D may match TRBD1 or TRBD2 (6 bases each). CDR3 length equals 14 residues. The germline CDR1 and CDR2 sequences are SGHTA and FQGTGA. The ends were cut back, 8 bases at V and 3 bases at J, with 17 bases in the middle. This CDR3 is CASGEFGGVYEQYF. The CDR3 nucleotides are TGTGCCAGCGGGGAATTCGGGGGCGTCTACGAGCAGTACTTC.

For this clonotype: Because the CDR3's place on the DNA is in doubt, the DNA is left out and the CDR3 is given as listed by TCRdb. CDR3 sequence: CASSIYLCSVSGTNGYTF. The V call is TRBV25-1, the J call TRBJ1-2; no check of the table's D call, TRBD1, against the DNA was made. The germline CDR1 and CDR2 sequences are MGHDK and SYGVNS. The CDR3 contains 18 residues when both ends are counted.

The rearrangement uses TRBV20-1 and TRBJ1-1, with a tentative D call TRBD1 (5 bases). Germline V CDR1 and CDR2: DFQATT, SNEGSKA (reference sequence). There are 13 residues in the CDR3. V dropped 1 base and J dropped 0 bases, with 6 bases sitting between them. DNA of the CDR3: TGCAGTGCTAGAGGACAGATGAACACTGAAGCTTTCTTT. Translated: CSARGQMNTEAFF.

This clonotype was recorded many times. The chain employs TRBV12-3 or TRBV12-4 and TRBJ2-6, with 7 bases lining up with TRBD1. The CDR3 has 17 amino acids. J was trimmed by 0 bases and V by 7 bases; bases with no gene match: 9. The CDR3 DNA follows: TGTGCCAGCACTAGGACAGGTTCCCCCTCTGGGGCCAACGTCCTGACTTTC. This gives the protein CASTRTGSPSGANVLTF.

This clonotype is deemed medium-sized. The chain employs TRBV19 and TRBJ1-6, with 9 bases that match TRBD1. The CDR3 length is 16 residues. Germline CDR1 is LNHDA and CDR2 is SQIVND (reference sequence). Unmatched junction bases numbered 5, after V lost 2 bases and J lost 6 bases. The CDR3 reads CASSIRTGAANSPLHF. In nucleotides, the CDR3 is TGTGCCAGTAGTATAAGGACAGGGGCGGCTAATTCACCCCTCCACTTT. Complete variable domain (other parts from reference TRBV19 and TRBJ1-6): DGGITQSPKYLFRKEGQNVTLSCEQNLNHDAMYWYRQDPGQGLRLIYYSQIVNDFQKGDIAEGYSVSREKKESFPLTVTSAQKNPTAFYLCASSIRTGAANSPLHFGNGTRLTVT.

This clonotype has a count of ten or more. This sequence joins TRBV2 and TRBJ2-6, with D tentatively TRBD1 or TRBD2 (5 bases each). The germline CDR1 and CDR2 sequences are SNHLY and FYNNEI. This CDR3 contains 15 residues. V was cut by 6 bases and J by 0 bases, with 9 bases left in between. CDR3: CASRDGASGANVLTF. Written as DNA, the CDR3 is TGTGCCAGCAGGGACGGGGCCTCTGGGGCCAACGTCCTGACTTTC. Complete variable domain (other parts from reference TRBV2 and TRBJ2-6): EPEVTQTPSHQVTQMGQEVILRCVPISNHLYFYWYRQILGQKVEFLVSFYNNEISEKSEIFDDQFSVERPDGSNFTLKIRSTKLEDSAMYFCASRDGASGANVLTFGAGSRLTVL.

This clonotype appeared many times. The CDR3 nucleotides are TGTGCCAGCAGTCCAGGGGGATGGATTGAAGCTTTCTTT. Its protein product is CASSPGGWIEAFF. The J gene is TRBJ1-1, the V gene TRBV2; TRBD1 aligns across 7 bases. The junction had 7 bases not matched to a gene; V was cut back by 5 bases and J by 7 bases. CDR1 is SNHLY, CDR2 FYNNEI, per germline. CDR3 length equals 13 residues. Based on the CDR3 plus reference TRBV2 and TRBJ1-1, the full variable domain is EPEVTQTPSHQVTQMGQEVILRCVPISNHLYFYWYRQILGQKVEFLVSFYNNEISEKSEIFDDQFSVERPDGSNFTLKIRSTKLEDSAMYFCASSPGGWIEAFFGQGTRLTVV.

V usage is TRBV7-9 and J usage is TRBJ2-1; no firm D call. The germline gives CDR1 SEHNR, CDR2 FQNEAQ (reference sequence). With 3 bases removed from V and 6 bases from J, the gap between germline ends came to 6 bases. CDR3 length: 12 residues. In DNA, the CDR3 is TGTGCCAGCAGCTTGCGGTCCAATGAGCAGTTCTTC. It encodes CASSLRSNEQFF.

The CDR3 spells CASSARTGTDLWGYTF. In nucleotides, the CDR3 is TGCGCCAGCAGTGCTCGGACCGGGACCGATCTCTGGGGCTACACCTTC. The V and J genes are TRBV10-2 and TRBJ1-2; D may be TRBD1 (5 bases). The CDR3 has 16 amino acids. V lost 4 bases, J lost 8 bases, and 23 bases lay in between. Germline V CDR1 and CDR2: WSHSY, SAAADI.

The J gene is TRBJ1-2, the V gene TRBV7-6, with 7 bases identical to TRBD1. The CDR3 sequence is 15 residues long. Trimming removed 1 base from V and 7 bases from J; junction bases left unmatched: 9. CDR1 and CDR2 from the germline V gene are SGHVS and FNYEAQ. CDR3 DNA: TGTGCCAGCAGCTTAGTCGAGGGACAGTATAGTGGCTACACCTTC. Its translation: CASSLVEGQYSGYTF.

CDR3 sequence (DNA): TGTGCCAGCACCCTACCCGATATTAGCACAGATACGCAGTATTTT. This encodes CASTLPDISTDTQYF. The chain carries TRBV7-9 and TRBJ2-3, with D unresolved. CDR1 and CDR2 from the germline V gene are SEHNR and FQNEAQ (reference sequence). V was clipped by 7 bases and J by 0 bases, with 14 bases between them. CDR3 length: 15 amino acids.

The gene calls are TRBV20-1 and TRBJ1-4; a possible D gene is TRBD1 (5 bases). CDR1 is DFQATT and CDR2 is SNEGSKA in the germline V gene (reference sequence). The CDR3 runs 15 residues. The V end was cut by 6 bases, the J end by 4 bases, with 18 bases between. The CDR3 DNA sequence: TGCAGTGCCAAGGCCGCGGGGCCTTATAATGAAAAACTGTTTTTT. It is translated as CSAKAAGPYNEKLFF.

The rearrangement joins TRBV10-1 to TRBJ2-7; D is uncertain. Per germline, CDR1 WNHNN and CDR2 SYGVQD (reference sequence). V gave up 6 bases and J gave up 5 bases, with 5 bases separating them. The CDR3 is 10 residues long. This CDR3 reads CASRAHEQYF. The CDR3 DNA reads as TGCGCCAGCAGGGCTCACGAGCAGTACTTC.

This clonotype was counted ten times or more. CDR3: CASSLGAATEAFF. Written as DNA, the CDR3 is TGCGCCAGCAGCCTGGGAGCAGCTACTGAAGCTTTCTTT. The rearrangement links TRBV5-1 to TRBJ1-1; D is undetermined. The germline CDR1 and CDR2 sequences are SGHRS and YFSETQ. This CDR3 contains 13 residues. With 4 bases removed from V and 5 bases from J, the gap between germline ends came to 12 bases.

This clonotype was counted ten times or more. This chain connects TRBV7-6 to TRBJ2-5, with D tentatively TRBD2 (5 bases). CDR1 is SGHVS and CDR2 is FNYEAQ in the germline V gene. Trimming stripped 1 base from V and 2 bases from J, with 17 bases between. The CDR3 has 17 amino acids. The CDR3 region is CASSLVGRRTGQETQYF. DNA for the CDR3: TGTGCCAGCAGCTTAGTGGGCAGAAGGACTGGACAAGAGACCCAGTACTTC.

Comment on this clonotype: A much larger clone lies a single base off, so this may be a read error. This rearrangement joins TRBV7-2 to TRBJ2-3, with TRBD2 matching 12 bases. The ends lost 5 bases at V and 2 bases at J; junction bases unmatched: 8. The CDR3 totals 17 residues. Germline V gene data show CDR1 as SGHTA and CDR2 as FQGNSA. The CDR3 loop reads CASSRDLAGGPTDTQYF. For the CDR3, the DNA is TGTGCCAGCAGCCGAGACCTAGCGGGAGGGCCCACAGATACGCAGTATTTT.

This clonotype is classed as medium-sized. The chain joins TRBV20-1 to TRBJ1-5; 11 bases fit TRBD1. The CDR3 runs 13 residues. The V gene's germline CDR1 is DFQATT and CDR2 SNEGSKA (reference sequence). The trim removed 1 base at V and 7 bases at J, leaving 0 bases unmatched. The CDR3 loop reads CSARGTGGQPQHF. The CDR3 nucleotides are TGCAGTGCTAGAGGGACAGGGGGCCAGCCCCAGCATTTT.

Of note for this clonotype: A read error may account for a junction end that differs from germline. The chain joins TRBV6-6 to TRBJ1-1; D not resolved. The CDR3 totals 13 residues. Germline V CDR1 and CDR2: MNHNY, SVGAGI (reference sequence). Here the CDR3 reads CASGYGVNTEAFF. The CDR3 DNA reads as TGTGCCAGCGGTTACGGAGTCAACACAGAAGCTTTCTTT.

This clonotype came up many times. The chain recombines TRBV20-1 with TRBJ2-1; 8 bases agree with TRBD1. V dropped 5 bases and J dropped 5; count of bases not matched to a gene: 11. The CDR3 spans 15 residues. Looked up from germline, CDR1 is DFQATT and CDR2 is SNEGSKA (reference sequence). CDR3 residues: CSAENEDRGNNEQFF. CDR3 nucleotides: TGCAGTGCTGAAAATGAAGACAGGGGAAACAATGAGCAGTTCTTC.

In this sample, this clonotype is medium-sized (0.01 to 0.1%). The gene calls are TRBV10-3 and TRBJ1-5; TRBD1 matches 9 bases. Germline CDR1 ENHRY, CDR2 SYGVKD. The V and J ends lost 4 bases and 4 bases, in that order; junction bases with no gene match: 2. The CDR3 is 14 amino acids. DNA of the CDR3: TGTGCCATCAGTGCCGGGACAGGGAATCAGCCCCAGCATTTT. Amino acids: CAISAGTGNQPQHF.

This clonotype was recorded many times. The chain has TRBV15 and TRBJ2-5; TRBD2 agrees at 8 bases. The junction had 12 bases not matched to a gene; V was cut back by 1 base and J by 2 bases. The CDR3 length is 18 residues. Germline V lookup: CDR1 LNHNV, CDR2 YYDKDF (reference sequence). DNA for the CDR3: TGTGCCACCAGCAGAGGGGGGGGGGCGGGGGGTCTACAAGAGACCCAGTACTTC. Translating gives CATSRGGGAGGLQETQYF.

About this clonotype: Its ends do not fully match the called genes, so a read error is possible. The J gene is TRBJ1-2, the V gene TRBV3-1, with unresolved D. CDR1 LGHDT and CDR2 YNNKEL come from the germline V gene (reference sequence). The CDR3 length is 16 residues. CDR3 region: CANSHSSTNGNYGYTF. Written as DNA, the CDR3 is TGTGCCAACAGCCACTCCAGTACCAATGGCAACTATGGCTACACCTTC.